Listed below are T cell receptor beta chains from one sample, sequenced in a study of T cell repertoires in cytomegalovirus infection. These TCRs are of unknown antigen specificity. TCRdb re-called the reads through MiXCR, storing one row per CDR3 protein. Counted here are about 830,000 distinct CDR3 sequences, roughly 33% occurring once; the ten biggest clones make up under 15%. This specimen consisted of cultured CD8+ T cells from PBMCs, obtained from culture after CMV antigen stimulation. These receptors were taken from a human donor in good health (CMV status not recorded). Some clones in this sample may be carry-over from other donors' samples. Both conserved end residues are part of each CDR3. The order of the fields is D gene, V gene, J gene, clone size, CDR3 protein, CDR3 DNA. A D gene is named only where the DNA matches it firmly. Rows give clone size only sometimes, using once, few, many, or a class for an expanded clone.

NA	TRBV2	TRBJ2-1	once	CASSGVEQFF	TGTGCCAGCAGTGGAGTTGAGCAGTTCTTC
NA	TRBV28	TRBJ2-1	NA	CASSFLPPNEQFF	TGTGCCAGCAGTTTCCTCCCACCCAATGAGCAGTTCTTC
NA	TRBV19	TRBJ2-1	NA	CATGRGSSYNEQFF	TGTGCCACGGGGCGGGGAAGCTCCTACAATGAGCAGTTCTTC
NA	TRBV7-2	TRBJ2-6	few	CASSRHISGANVLTF	TGTGCCAGCAGTCGTCATATCTCTGGGGCCAACGTCCTGACTTTC
TRBD1	TRBV7-6	TRBJ1-5	many	CASSLETGGSNQPQHF	TGTGCCAGCAGCTTAGAGACAGGGGGCTCCAATCAGCCCCAGCATTTT
NA	TRBV2	TRBJ1-2	NA	CASQGAGALGYTF	TGTGCCTCTCAGGGAGCAGGGGCTCTTGGCTACACCTTC
NA	TRBV7-6	TRBJ1-6	NA	CASTQGRGLSSPLHF	TGTGCCAGCACCCAGGGCAGGGGACTTTCTTCACCCCTCCACTTT
TRBD2	TRBV12-3/TRBV12-4	TRBJ2-2	NA	CASSFWSGGANTGELFF	TGTGCCAGCAGTTTTTGGAGCGGGGGGGCGAACACCGGGGAGCTGTTTTTT
NA	TRBV12-3/TRBV12-4	TRBJ1-2	NA	CASSPQGLYGYTF	TGTGCCAGCAGTCCGCAGGGACTCTATGGCTACACCTTC
NA	TRBV2	TRBJ2-3	few	CATGTASRGGTDTQYF	TGTGCCACCGGAACAGCCAGTAGGGGGGGCACAGATACGCAGTATTTT
NA	TRBV7-9	TRBJ2-1	NA	CAAEEGSEQFF	TGTGCCGCAGAAGAAGGGTCTGAGCAGTTCTTC
NA	TRBV7-2	TRBJ2-2	many	CASSTSTGETGELFF	TGTGCCAGCAGCACCTCGACAGGAGAGACCGGGGAGCTGTTTTTT
NA	TRBV20-1	TRBJ2-5	NA	CSAPTIGSWAQYF	TGCAGTGCCCCTACGATTGGGTCATGGGCCCAGTACTTC
NA	TRBV7-2	TRBJ2-5	few	CASSGRVWETQYF	TGTGCCAGCAGCGGAAGGGTCTGGGAGACCCAGTACTTC
TRBD1	TRBV12-3/TRBV12-4	TRBJ2-2	NA	CASRRDRSPGELFF	TGTGCCAGCAGGCGGGACAGGAGCCCCGGGGAGCTGTTTTTT
TRBD1	TRBV3-1	TRBJ2-1	NA	CASTAGTGTYNEQFF	TGTGCCAGCACCGCAGGGACAGGGACCTACAATGAGCAGTTCTTC
TRBD2	TRBV7-9	TRBJ2-1	NA	CASSRSTSGDSYNEQFF	TGTGCCAGCAGCCGATCGACTAGCGGGGACTCCTACAATGAGCAGTTCTTC
NA	TRBV5-4	TRBJ1-1	few	CASRAKSRGNTEAFF	TGTGCCAGCAGGGCCAAAAGCAGGGGTAATACTGAAGCTTTCTTT
TRBD1	TRBV6-1	TRBJ2-3	few	CASRQGHTSTDTQYF	TGTGCCAGCAGACAGGGGCACACCAGCACAGATACGCAGTATTTT
NA	TRBV25-1	TRBJ1-5	many	CASSDGHYPNQPQHF	TGTGCCAGCAGTGACGGGCACTACCCCAATCAGCCCCAGCATTTT
TRBD1	TRBV6-1	TRBJ2-7	many	CASSEGDRYLNPHYEQYF	TGTGCCAGCAGTGAAGGGGACAGGTATTTGAATCCCCACTACGAGCAGTACTTC
NA	TRBV7-2	TRBJ1-6	NA	CASSLNPQGTHNSPLHF	TGTGCCAGCAGCTTAAACCCACAGGGCACTCATAATTCACCCCTCCACTTT
NA	TRBV15	TRBJ1-2	NA	CATSRDPLPDIYGYTF	TGTGCCACCAGCAGAGATCCCCTCCCGGATATATATGGCTACACCTTC
NA	TRBV2	TRBJ2-1	NA	CASMEQFF	TGTGCCAGCATGGAGCAGTTCTTC
NA	TRBV12-3/TRBV12-4	TRBJ1-3	few	CASSLVGDPNTIYF	TGTGCCAGCAGTTTAGTAGGGGACCCGAACACCATATATTTT
TRBD1	TRBV6-5	TRBJ1-1	NA	CASSYSTGLNTEAFF	TGTGCCAGCAGTTACTCGACAGGGTTGAACACTGAAGCTTTCTTT
NA	TRBV7-9	TRBJ1-3	NA	CASRSDSSSGNTIYF	TGTGCCAGCCGCTCGGACAGCAGCTCTGGAAACACCATATATTTT